This record looks at one T cell receptor (beta chain) sequence and its context. Study processing details: Amplification of reference gene primers was used by the study to estimate nucleated cell counts. The assay was immunoSEQ multiplex PCR, and TCRdb's table has in-frame clones only and misses some. Clone size and V and J calls were adopted from that table, with D and trimming inferred from the DNA. The sample includes approximately 230,000 clones, roughly 80% of them seen just once. This entry comes from a study of blood T cell repertoires in COVID-19. Study in general: Material from acute and convalescent COVID-19 was sourced from the United States, Italy and Spain. From T cells, B-cell-depleted T cells, or PBMCs came the material, which was cDNA or gDNA.

V lost 3 bases to trimming and J lost 3 bases; unmatched junction nucleotides: 3. Germline CDR1 and CDR2: SGHAT and FQNNGV. The CDR3 sequence is 14 residues long. The sample taken for sequencing was peripheral blood. The chain uses TRBV11-2 and TRBJ2-7, with 9 bases that match TRBD1. The TCR originated in a man aged 25-45 years with active or convalescent COVID-19. The CDR3 sequence: CASSFGGQGYEQYF. The CDR3 bases are TGTGCCAGCAGCTTCGGGGGACAGGGCTACGAGCAGTACTTC.